This T cell receptor (beta chain) was identified in a study of cytomegalovirus exposure and HLA in healthy donors. The ends lost 3 bases at V and 3 bases at J; junction bases unmatched: 5. Per the germline V gene, CDR1 is SGDLS and CDR2 is YYNGEE. CDR3 length equals 15 residues. PCR involved 60 Vbeta and 13 Jbeta primers. Data came from immunoSEQ multiplex PCR; TCRdb stores just in-frame clones and leaves some out. This sample has about 190,000 clones; about 81% occur once, and the top ten carry roughly 0.8%. The J gene is TRBJ1-5, the V gene TRBV9, with 8 positions matching TRBD1. Sequenced material: PBMCs. This TCR was recovered from a young woman in good health and CMV-seronegative. CDR3 bases: TGTGCCAGCAGCGCCGGACAGGGATTCAATCAGCCCCAGCATTTT. As protein: CASSAGQGFNQPQHF.